This is a list of T cell receptor beta chains from one sample in a study of identical twins. MiXCR was run by TCRdb on the 5' RACE reads, yielding one entry per CDR3 protein. Seen here are around 340,000 distinct CDR3 sequences, approximately 8.8% observed once, and the top ten hold roughly 8.7%. Sequenced: naive T cells sorted from blood. These receptors originate from a woman between 50 and 59 years old in good health. CDR3s include the opening cysteine and the closing phenylalanine or tryptophan. The order of the fields is J gene, clone size, D gene, V gene, CDR3 protein, CDR3 DNA. A D gene is named only where the DNA matches it firmly. Clone size is shown for a subset of rows, as once, few, many or a class of expanded clone.

j_gene: TRBJ2-1
abundance: NA
d_gene: NA
v_gene: TRBV30
CDR3aa: CAWSFGFTGRNNEQFF
CDR3nt: TGTGCCTGGAGTTTTGGGTTCACAGGGAGAAACAATGAGCAGTTCTTC

j_gene: TRBJ2-5
abundance: NA
d_gene: NA
v_gene: TRBV10-3
CDR3aa: CAISSPGGGQRQETQYF
CDR3nt: TGTGCCATCAGTTCCCCAGGGGGGGGACAGCGCCAAGAGACCCAGTACTTC

j_gene: TRBJ1-1
abundance: many
d_gene: NA
v_gene: TRBV13
CDR3aa: CASSPRTVNTEAFF
CDR3nt: TGCGCCAGCAGCCCAAGGACGGTGAACACTGAAGCTTTCTTT

j_gene: TRBJ2-5
abundance: many
d_gene: TRBD2
v_gene: TRBV11-2
CDR3aa: CASRRLAGGRGTQYF
CDR3nt: TGTGCCAGCAGGCGGCTAGCGGGAGGTAGGGGGACCCAGTACTTC

j_gene: TRBJ1-1
abundance: many
d_gene: NA
v_gene: TRBV12-3/TRBV12-4
CDR3aa: CASSLDTGGNTEAFF
CDR3nt: TGTGCCAGCAGTTTAGATACTGGGGGGAACACTGAAGCTTTCTTT

j_gene: TRBJ2-7
abundance: NA
d_gene: NA
v_gene: TRBV20-1
CDR3aa: CSARTGSQYEQYF
CDR3nt: TGCAGTGCCAGGACGGGTTCTCAGTACGAGCAGTACTTC

j_gene: TRBJ2-2
abundance: NA
d_gene: TRBD1
v_gene: TRBV3-1
CDR3aa: CASSQSVHRGTGELFF
CDR3nt: TGTGCCAGCAGCCAGTCGGTCCACAGGGGTACCGGGGAGCTGTTTTTT

j_gene: TRBJ2-1
abundance: NA
d_gene: NA
v_gene: TRBV24-1
CDR3aa: CATSWGYNEQFF
CDR3nt: TGTGCCACCAGTTGGGGCTACAATGAGCAGTTCTTC

j_gene: TRBJ2-1
abundance: many
d_gene: NA
v_gene: TRBV4-2
CDR3aa: CASSQGDSADNEQFF
CDR3nt: TGTGCCAGCAGCCAAGGCGATAGCGCAGACAATGAGCAGTTCTTC

j_gene: TRBJ2-5
abundance: NA
d_gene: NA
v_gene: TRBV20-1
CDR3aa: CSAYPEGVGYQETQYF
CDR3nt: TGCAGTGCTTATCCCGAAGGGGTAGGCTATCAAGAGACCCAGTACTTC

j_gene: TRBJ2-5
abundance: NA
d_gene: NA
v_gene: TRBV6-2/TRBV6-3
CDR3aa: CASTGARTQETQYF
CDR3nt: TGTGCCAGCACAGGCGCGAGAACCCAAGAGACCCAGTACTTC

j_gene: TRBJ2-1
abundance: NA
d_gene: TRBD2
v_gene: TRBV15
CDR3aa: CATSRDRLAGGREQFF
CDR3nt: TGTGCCACCAGCAGAGATCGACTAGCGGGAGGACGTGAGCAGTTCTTC

j_gene: TRBJ1-5
abundance: many
d_gene: TRBD1
v_gene: TRBV20-1
CDR3aa: CSAEDPGQGLNGPQHF
CDR3nt: TGCAGTGCTGAAGACCCGGGACAGGGCCTGAACGGGCCCCAGCATTTT

j_gene: TRBJ1-1
abundance: few
d_gene: TRBD1
v_gene: TRBV7-9
CDR3aa: CASSTGTDETEAFF
CDR3nt: TGTGCCAGTTCGACAGGGACAGACGAGACTGAAGCTTTCTTT

j_gene: TRBJ2-1
abundance: NA
d_gene: TRBD2
v_gene: TRBV2
CDR3aa: CAKRLAGSYNEQFF
CDR3nt: TGTGCCAAGCGACTAGCGGGCTCCTACAATGAGCAGTTCTTC

j_gene: TRBJ2-3
abundance: many
d_gene: NA
v_gene: TRBV7-9
CDR3aa: CASSSYPRWGGGTDTQYF
CDR3nt: TGTGCCAGCAGCTCCTATCCGAGATGGGGGGGCGGAACAGATACGCAGTATTTT

j_gene: TRBJ2-1
abundance: NA
d_gene: TRBD2
v_gene: TRBV5-1
CDR3aa: CASSLEGTAGIAGEGRNEQFF
CDR3nt: TGCGCCAGCAGCTTGGAAGGGACGGCGGGGATAGCGGGAGAGGGACGCAATGAGCAGTTCTTC

j_gene: TRBJ2-1
abundance: few
d_gene: NA
v_gene: TRBV11-3
CDR3aa: CASSLGPRPYNEQFF
CDR3nt: TGTGCCAGCAGCTTAGGGCCTCGCCCCTACAATGAGCAGTTCTTC

j_gene: TRBJ2-1
abundance: NA
d_gene: NA
v_gene: TRBV25-1
CDR3aa: CASSPVTFYNEQFF
CDR3nt: TGTGCCAGTTCACCTGTAACTTTTTACAATGAGCAGTTCTTC

j_gene: TRBJ2-1
abundance: many
d_gene: TRBD2
v_gene: TRBV27
CDR3aa: CASRAAGGSSYNEQFF
CDR3nt: TGTGCCAGCAGGGCAGCGGGAGGGAGCTCCTACAATGAGCAGTTCTTC

j_gene: TRBJ2-1
abundance: few
d_gene: NA
v_gene: TRBV20-1
CDR3aa: CRASPTSNEQFF
CDR3nt: TGCAGGGCCAGTCCGACATCCAATGAGCAGTTCTTC

j_gene: TRBJ1-2
abundance: NA
d_gene: NA
v_gene: TRBV12-3/TRBV12-4
CDR3aa: CASSLLGYGYTF
CDR3nt: TGTGCCAGCAGTTTATTGGGATATGGCTACACCTTC

j_gene: TRBJ2-2
abundance: NA
d_gene: NA
v_gene: TRBV10-3
CDR3aa: CAISATLSGSATRGANTGELFF
CDR3nt: TGTGCCATCAGTGCGACCCTCTCCGGGTCGGCTACAAGGGGTGCGAACACCGGGGAGCTGTTTTTT

j_gene: TRBJ2-1
abundance: few
d_gene: TRBD2
v_gene: TRBV18
CDR3aa: CASSPRGVSGVYNEQFF
CDR3nt: TGTGCCAGCTCACCACGCGGCGTTAGCGGGGTATACAATGAGCAGTTCTTC

j_gene: TRBJ2-3
abundance: NA
d_gene: TRBD2
v_gene: TRBV6-6
CDR3aa: CASSYSGGPWGRATDTQYF
CDR3nt: TGTGCCAGCAGTTACTCGGGGGGACCTTGGGGGAGGGCCACAGATACGCAGTATTTT

j_gene: TRBJ1-3
abundance: many
d_gene: NA
v_gene: TRBV11-1
CDR3aa: CASSFRGGTPGNTIYF
CDR3nt: TGTGCCAGCAGCTTTCGAGGGGGAACTCCTGGAAACACCATATATTTT

j_gene: TRBJ2-7
abundance: NA
d_gene: NA
v_gene: TRBV3-1
CDR3aa: CASSHSENEQYF
CDR3nt: TGTGCCAGCAGCCATTCAGAGAACGAGCAGTACTTC

j_gene: TRBJ2-4
abundance: few
d_gene: TRBD2
v_gene: TRBV4-1
CDR3aa: CASSYPASGGTKNIQYF
CDR3nt: TGCGCCAGCAGCTACCCTGCTAGCGGGGGGACCAAAAACATTCAGTACTTC

j_gene: TRBJ1-1
abundance: NA
d_gene: NA
v_gene: TRBV6-1
CDR3aa: CASSDRPMNTEAFF
CDR3nt: TGTGCCAGCAGTGACAGGCCCATGAACACTGAAGCTTTCTTT

j_gene: TRBJ2-1
abundance: NA
d_gene: TRBD2
v_gene: TRBV9
CDR3aa: CASSPHSSGYNEQFF
CDR3nt: TGTGCCAGCAGCCCTCACAGTAGCGGGTACAATGAGCAGTTCTTC

j_gene: TRBJ2-7
abundance: many
d_gene: TRBD2
v_gene: TRBV5-1
CDR3aa: CASSTGGPPYEQYF
CDR3nt: TGCGCCAGCAGTACGGGAGGGCCCCCCTACGAGCAGTACTTC

j_gene: TRBJ2-1
abundance: NA
d_gene: NA
v_gene: TRBV6-5
CDR3aa: CASSCCPWFRGGNEQFF
CDR3nt: TGTGCCAGCAGTTGCTGTCCTTGGTTTCGAGGAGGCAATGAGCAGTTCTTC

j_gene: TRBJ2-1
abundance: few
d_gene: NA
v_gene: TRBV9
CDR3aa: CASSVDGGTNEQFF
CDR3nt: TGTGCCAGCAGCGTAGATGGCGGGACAAATGAGCAGTTCTTC

j_gene: TRBJ1-1
abundance: NA
d_gene: NA
v_gene: TRBV20-1
CDR3aa: CSASRGVSGEAFF
CDR3nt: TGCAGTGCTAGCCGGGGGGTATCGGGCGAAGCTTTCTTT

j_gene: TRBJ2-1
abundance: few
d_gene: TRBD2
v_gene: TRBV20-1
CDR3aa: CSASGTSRFYNEQFF
CDR3nt: TGCAGTGCTAGTGGGACTAGCCGTTTCTACAATGAGCAGTTCTTC